This TCR beta chain was captured by sequencing in a study of human versus mouse CDR3 diversity and MHC coevolution. For the study at large: Valid reads per sample ranged from about 0.6 x 10^7 to 1.7 x 10^7.

The CDR3 spans 14 residues. The J segment lost 7 bases and the V segment lost 5 bases, leaving 4 bases of the junction unmatched. Germline assignment: CDR1 MNHEY and CDR2 SVGAGI. The assay was immunoSEQ multiplex PCR, and TCRdb's table has in-frame clones only and misses some. The sample includes 60,000 or so clones, around 94% of them seen just once. A note on this clone: Antigen unknown.

Study-level findings and limits: Some 1.5 million TCR beta clonotypes were estimated for humans, the largest repertoire. Most of the three human donors had the lowest clonal inequality. On average, humans showed more CDR3 deletions and insertions than mice.

V is TRBV6-5 and J is TRBJ1-4; 10 bases are shared with TRBD1. The clonotype comes from a person between 55 and 69 years old in good health. Sequenced input: naive CD4+ T cells from blood. Specified subset: CD45RO-negative CD62L-positive naive CD4 T cells. The CDR3 sequence is CASSEGTGVEKLFF. DNA for the CDR3: TGTGCCAGCAGTGAAGGGACAGGGGTTGAAAAACTGTTTTTT.